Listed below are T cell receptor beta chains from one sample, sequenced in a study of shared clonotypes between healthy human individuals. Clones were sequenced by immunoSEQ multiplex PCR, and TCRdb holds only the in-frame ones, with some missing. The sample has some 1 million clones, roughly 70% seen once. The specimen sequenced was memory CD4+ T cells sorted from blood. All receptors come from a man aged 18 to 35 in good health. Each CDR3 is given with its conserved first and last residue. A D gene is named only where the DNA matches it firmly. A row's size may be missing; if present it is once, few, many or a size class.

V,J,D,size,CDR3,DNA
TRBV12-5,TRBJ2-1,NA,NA,CASGLVRIGDVKIGTNEQFF,TGTGCTAGTGGTTTGGTACGGATCGGGGACGTGAAAATTGGGACTAATGAGCAGTTCTTC
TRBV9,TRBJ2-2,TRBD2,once,CASSLLAGGTNTGELFF,TGTGCCAGCAGCCTACTAGCGGGAGGGACGAACACCGGGGAGCTGTTTTTT
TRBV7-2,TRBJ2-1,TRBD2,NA,CASSLGGRALDEQFF,TGTGCCAGCAGTTTGGGCGGGAGGGCCCTCGATGAGCAGTTCTTC
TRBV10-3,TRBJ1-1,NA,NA,CAIGPNREAFF,TGTGCCATCGGCCCGAATCGGGAAGCTTTCTTT
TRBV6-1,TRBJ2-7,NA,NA,CASSEAHSLFSYEQYF,TGTGCCAGCAGTGAAGCCCACAGTCTTTTCTCCTACGAGCAGTACTTC
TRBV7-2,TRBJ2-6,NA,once,CASSLREAGANVLTF,TGTGCCAGCAGCCTAAGGGAGGCTGGGGCCAACGTCCTGACTTTC
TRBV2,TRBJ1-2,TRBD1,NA,CASSPDRGLNGYTF,TGTGCCAGCAGCCCCGACAGGGGGTTAAATGGCTACACCTTC
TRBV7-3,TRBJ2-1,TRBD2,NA,CASSSLAGGNEQFF,TGTGCCAGCAGCTCCCTAGCGGGGGGTAATGAGCAGTTCTTC
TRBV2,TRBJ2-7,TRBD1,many,CASQLYRDRVYF,TGTGCCAGTCAGCTATACCGGGACAGGGTTTACTTC
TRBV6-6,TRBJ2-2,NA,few,CASSASTVNTGELFF,TGTGCCAGCAGTGCTAGTACTGTGAACACCGGGGAGCTGTTTTTT
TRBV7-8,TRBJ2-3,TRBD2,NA,CASSSLGSGRAGDTQYF,TGTGCCAGCAGCTCCCTCGGGAGCGGGAGGGCTGGAGATACGCAGTATTTT
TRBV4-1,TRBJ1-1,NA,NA,CASSQPKGLVPTEAFF,TGCGCCAGCAGCCAACCGAAAGGATTGGTGCCCACTGAAGCTTTCTTT
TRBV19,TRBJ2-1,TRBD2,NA,CASSNLPSGSNSYNEQFF,TGTGCCAGTAGCAATCTTCCTAGCGGGAGTAACTCCTACAATGAGCAGTTCTTC
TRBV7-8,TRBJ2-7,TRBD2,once,CASSLAHVFPGLAGVSSYEQYF,TGTGCCAGCAGCTTAGCCCACGTCTTTCCGGGACTAGCGGGGGTTAGCTCCTACGAGCAGTACTTC
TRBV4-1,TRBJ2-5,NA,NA,CASSPWQGNQETQYF,TGCGCCAGCAGCCCCTGGCAGGGAAACCAAGAGACCCAGTACTTC
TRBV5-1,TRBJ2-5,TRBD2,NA,CASSLGYSGGAGETQYF,TGCGCCAGCAGCTTGGGATATAGCGGGGGGGCCGGAGAGACCCAGTACTTC
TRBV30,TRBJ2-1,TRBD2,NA,CAWSHYSGGAIHEQFF,TGTGCCTGGAGTCATTATAGCGGGGGGGCCATACATGAGCAGTTCTTC
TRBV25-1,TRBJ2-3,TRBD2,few,CASSDLAGGRTDTQYF,TGTGCCAGCAGTGATTTAGCGGGAGGTCGTACAGATACGCAGTATTTT
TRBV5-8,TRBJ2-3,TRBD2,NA,CASSLSGGASDTQYF,TGTGCCAGCAGCCTGAGCGGGGGGGCATCAGATACGCAGTATTTT
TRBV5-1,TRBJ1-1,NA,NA,CASSWTGGMNTEAFF,TGCGCCAGCAGCTGGACGGGCGGCATGAACACTGAAGCTTTCTTT
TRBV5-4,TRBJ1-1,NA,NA,CASSLGGGVNTEAFF,TGTGCCAGCAGCTTGGGGGGGGGCGTAAACACTGAAGCTTTCTTT
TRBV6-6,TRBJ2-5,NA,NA,CASSYPQETQYF,TGTGCCAGCAGTTACCCCCAAGAGACCCAGTACTTC
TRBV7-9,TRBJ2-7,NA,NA,CASSPIVLAAHEQYF,TGTGCCAGCAGCCCCATCGTACTGGCAGCACACGAGCAGTACTTC
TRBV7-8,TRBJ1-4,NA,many,CASSPPLGEKLFF,TGTGCCAGCAGCCCCCCGTTGGGAGAAAAACTGTTTTTT
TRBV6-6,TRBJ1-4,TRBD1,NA,CASSYGGQGYEKLFF,TGTGCCAGCAGTTACGGGGGACAGGGATATGAAAAACTGTTTTTT
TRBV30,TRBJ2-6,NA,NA,CAWTPLSGANVLTF,TGTGCCTGGACCCCTTTATCTGGGGCCAACGTCCTGACTTTC
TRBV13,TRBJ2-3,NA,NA,CASSLGGTGVILDTQYF,TGTGCCAGCAGCTTGGGGGGAACAGGGGTAATTTTGGATACGCAGTATTTT
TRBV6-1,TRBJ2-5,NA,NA,CASVQGGHGVETQYF,TGTGCCAGCGTCCAGGGGGGACATGGTGTAGAGACCCAGTACTTC
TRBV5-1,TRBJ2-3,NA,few,CASSLVRDTGDTQYF,TGCGCCAGCAGCTTGGTAAGGGACACTGGAGATACGCAGTATTTT
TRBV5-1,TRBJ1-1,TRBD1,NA,CASSWTGGGNTEAFF,TGCGCCAGCAGCTGGACAGGGGGTGGGAACACTGAAGCTTTCTTT
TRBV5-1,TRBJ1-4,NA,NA,CASSLGPGYGEKLFF,TGCGCCAGCAGCTTGGGTCCAGGGTATGGTGAAAAACTGTTTTTT
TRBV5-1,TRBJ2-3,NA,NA,CASSLESQGSVTDTQYF,TGCGCCAGCAGCTTGGAAAGTCAGGGTAGCGTCACAGATACGCAGTATTTT
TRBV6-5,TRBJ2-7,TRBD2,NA,CASSPLAGGHEQYF,TGTGCCAGCAGTCCTCTAGCGGGAGGCCACGAGCAGTACTTC
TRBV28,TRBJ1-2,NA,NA,CASSKNSALGGYTF,TGTGCCAGCAGCAAAAACAGCGCCTTAGGGGGCTACACCTTC
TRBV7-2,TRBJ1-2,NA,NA,CASSQLYIDYGYTF,TGTGCCAGCAGCCAGCTATATATAGACTATGGCTACACCTTC
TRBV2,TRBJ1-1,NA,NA,CASSTTWDNTEAFF,TGTGCCAGCAGTACTACCTGGGACAACACTGAAGCTTTCTTT